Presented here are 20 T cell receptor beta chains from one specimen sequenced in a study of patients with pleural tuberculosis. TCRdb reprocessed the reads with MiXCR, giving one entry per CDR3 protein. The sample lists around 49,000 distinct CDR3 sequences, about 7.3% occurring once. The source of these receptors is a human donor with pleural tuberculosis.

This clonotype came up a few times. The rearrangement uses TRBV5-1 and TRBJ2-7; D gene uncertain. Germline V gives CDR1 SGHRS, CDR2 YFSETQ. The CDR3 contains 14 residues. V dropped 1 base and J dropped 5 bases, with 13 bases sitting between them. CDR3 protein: CASSLNQRYHEQYF. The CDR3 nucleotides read TGCGCCAGCAGCTTGAATCAGAGATACCACGAGCAGTACTTC.

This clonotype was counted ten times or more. In DNA, the CDR3 is TGTGCCAGCAGTGAACACGTAGGATCCTACAATGAGCAGTTCTTC. Its translation: CASSEHVGSYNEQFF. This chain uses TRBV6-1 with TRBJ2-1, with unresolved D. V lost 2 bases and J 1 base, leaving 9 bases between the germline ends. CDR3 length: 15 residues. CDR1 is MNHNS, CDR2 SASEGT, per germline.

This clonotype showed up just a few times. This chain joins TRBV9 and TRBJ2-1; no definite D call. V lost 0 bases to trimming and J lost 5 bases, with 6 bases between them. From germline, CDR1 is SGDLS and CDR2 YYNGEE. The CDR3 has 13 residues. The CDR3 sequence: CASSVEQHNEQFF. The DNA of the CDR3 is TGTGCCAGCAGCGTAGAACAGCACAATGAGCAGTTCTTC.

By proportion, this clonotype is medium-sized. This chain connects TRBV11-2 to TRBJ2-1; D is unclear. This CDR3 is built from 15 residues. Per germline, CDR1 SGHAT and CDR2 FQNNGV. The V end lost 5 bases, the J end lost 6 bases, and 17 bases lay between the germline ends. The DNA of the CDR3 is TGTGCCAGCAGCCCAGCAGGAACAACGGGCAATGAGCAGTTCTTC. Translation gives CASSPAGTTGNEQFF. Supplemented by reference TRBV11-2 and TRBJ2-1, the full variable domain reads EAGVAQSPRYKIIEKRQSVAFWCNPISGHATLYWYQQILGQGPKLLIQFQNNGVVDDSQLPKDRFSAERLKGVDSTLKIQPAKLEDSAVYLCASSPAGTTGNEQFFGPGTRLTVL.

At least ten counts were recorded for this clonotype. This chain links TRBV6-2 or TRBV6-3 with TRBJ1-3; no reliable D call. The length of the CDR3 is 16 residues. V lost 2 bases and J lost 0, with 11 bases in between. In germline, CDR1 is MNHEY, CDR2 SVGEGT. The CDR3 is CASSYRLENSGNTIYF. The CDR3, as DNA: TGTGCCAGCAGTTACCGCTTGGAAAACTCTGGAAACACCATATATTTT.

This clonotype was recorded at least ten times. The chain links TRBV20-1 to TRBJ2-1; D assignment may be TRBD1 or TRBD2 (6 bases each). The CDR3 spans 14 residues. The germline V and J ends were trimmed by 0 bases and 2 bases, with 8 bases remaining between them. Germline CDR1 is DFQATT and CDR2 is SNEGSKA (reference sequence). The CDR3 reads CSAREGGPYNEQFF. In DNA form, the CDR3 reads TGCAGTGCTAGAGAGGGGGGCCCCTACAATGAGCAGTTCTTC.

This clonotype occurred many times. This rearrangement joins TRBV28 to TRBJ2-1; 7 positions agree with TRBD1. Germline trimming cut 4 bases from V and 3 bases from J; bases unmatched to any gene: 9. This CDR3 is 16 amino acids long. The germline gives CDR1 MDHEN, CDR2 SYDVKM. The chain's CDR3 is CASSSITGVGYNEQFF. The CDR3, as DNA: TGTGCCAGCAGTTCCATCACAGGGGTGGGCTACAATGAGCAGTTCTTC.

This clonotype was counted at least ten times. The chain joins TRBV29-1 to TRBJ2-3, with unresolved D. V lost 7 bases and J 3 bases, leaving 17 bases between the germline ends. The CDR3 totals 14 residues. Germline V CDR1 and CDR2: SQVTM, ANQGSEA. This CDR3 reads CSAVVSSPTDTQYF. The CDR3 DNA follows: TGCAGCGCGGTCGTTTCGTCTCCGACAGATACGCAGTATTTT.

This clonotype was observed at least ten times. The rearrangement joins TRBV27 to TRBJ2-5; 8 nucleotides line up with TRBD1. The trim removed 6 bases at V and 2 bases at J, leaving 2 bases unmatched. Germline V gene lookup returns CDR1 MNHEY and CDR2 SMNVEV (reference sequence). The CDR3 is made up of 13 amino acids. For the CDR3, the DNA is TGTGCCAGCAGCCGGACAGGGCAAGAGACCCAGTACTTC. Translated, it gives CASSRTGQETQYF.

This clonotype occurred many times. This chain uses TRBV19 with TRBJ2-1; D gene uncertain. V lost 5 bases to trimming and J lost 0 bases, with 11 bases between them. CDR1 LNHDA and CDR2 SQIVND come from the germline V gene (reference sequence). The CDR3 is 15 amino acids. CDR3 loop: CASSWAENSYNEQFF. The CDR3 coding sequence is TGTGCCAGTAGTTGGGCGGAAAACTCCTACAATGAGCAGTTCTTC.

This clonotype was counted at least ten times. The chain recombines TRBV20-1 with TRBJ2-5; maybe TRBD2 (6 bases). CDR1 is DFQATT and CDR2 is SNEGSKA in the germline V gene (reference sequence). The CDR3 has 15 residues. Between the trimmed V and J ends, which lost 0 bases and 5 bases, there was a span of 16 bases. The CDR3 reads CSARENAGSRETQYF. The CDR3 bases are TGCAGTGCTAGAGAGAACGCGGGATCGCGGGAGACCCAGTACTTC.

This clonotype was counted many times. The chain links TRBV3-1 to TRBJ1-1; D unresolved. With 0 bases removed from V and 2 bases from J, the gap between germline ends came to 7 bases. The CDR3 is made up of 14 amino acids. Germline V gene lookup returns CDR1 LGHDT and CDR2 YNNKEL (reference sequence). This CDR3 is CASSQEGGNTEAFF. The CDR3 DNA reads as TGTGCCAGCAGCCAAGAGGGAGGCAACACTGAAGCTTTCTTT.

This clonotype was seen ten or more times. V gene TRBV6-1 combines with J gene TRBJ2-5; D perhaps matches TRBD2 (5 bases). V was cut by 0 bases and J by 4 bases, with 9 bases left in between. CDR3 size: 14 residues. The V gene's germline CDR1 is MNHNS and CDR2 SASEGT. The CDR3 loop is CASSEAGVLETQYF. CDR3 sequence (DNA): TGTGCCAGCAGTGAAGCGGGAGTTTTAGAGACCCAGTACTTC.

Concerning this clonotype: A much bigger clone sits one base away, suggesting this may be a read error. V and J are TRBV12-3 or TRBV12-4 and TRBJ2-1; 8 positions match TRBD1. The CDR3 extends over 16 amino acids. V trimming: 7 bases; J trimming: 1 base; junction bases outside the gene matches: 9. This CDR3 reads CASKIRGQGSYNEQFF. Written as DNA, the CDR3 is TGTGCCAGCAAAATACGCGGACAGGGTTCCTACAATGAGCAGTTCTTC.

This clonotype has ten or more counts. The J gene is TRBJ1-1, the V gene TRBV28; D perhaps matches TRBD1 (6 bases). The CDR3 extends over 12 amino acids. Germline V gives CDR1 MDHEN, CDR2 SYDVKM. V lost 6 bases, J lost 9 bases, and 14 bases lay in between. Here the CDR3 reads CASSSGALQAFF. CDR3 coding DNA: TGTGCCAGCAGCTCGGGGGCTTTACAAGCTTTCTTT.

Written as DNA, the CDR3 is TGTGCCATCAGAGCCGAAGGACTTCCCTACGAGCAGTACTTC. Its protein is CAIRAEGLPYEQYF. V and J are TRBV10-3 and TRBJ2-7; a possible D gene is TRBD2 (5 bases). Germline lookup yields CDR1 ENHRY and CDR2 SYGVKD. This CDR3 is 14 amino acids long. The ends were cut back, 6 bases at V and 2 bases at J, with 14 bases in the middle.

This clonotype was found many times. CDR3 loop: CASSQGTSGRDEQFF. Here the CDR3 DNA reads TGTGCCAGCAGCCAAGGGACTAGCGGGAGGGATGAGCAGTTCTTC. The V gene is TRBV4-2, the J gene TRBJ2-1; 15 bases line up with TRBD2. V dropped 1 base and J dropped 8; count of bases not matched to a gene: 0. CDR3 length: 15 residues. CDR1 and CDR2 from the germline V gene are LGHNA and YNFKEQ.

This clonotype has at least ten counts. The chain's CDR3 is CASSSIRSSGANVLTF. The CDR3, as DNA: TGTGCCAGCAGTTCGATTCGGAGCTCTGGGGCCAACGTCCTGACTTTC. V and J are TRBV12-3 or TRBV12-4 and TRBJ2-6; D remains ambiguous. V shed 4 bases and J shed 0 bases, with 10 bases lying between them. This CDR3 comprises 16 residues.

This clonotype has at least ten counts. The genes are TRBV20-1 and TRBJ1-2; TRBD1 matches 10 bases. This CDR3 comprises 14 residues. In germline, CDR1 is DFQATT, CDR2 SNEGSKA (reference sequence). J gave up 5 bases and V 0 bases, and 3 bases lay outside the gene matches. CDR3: CSARERDRGYGYTF. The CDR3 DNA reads TGCAGTGCTAGAGAGAGGGACAGGGGATATGGCTACACCTTC.

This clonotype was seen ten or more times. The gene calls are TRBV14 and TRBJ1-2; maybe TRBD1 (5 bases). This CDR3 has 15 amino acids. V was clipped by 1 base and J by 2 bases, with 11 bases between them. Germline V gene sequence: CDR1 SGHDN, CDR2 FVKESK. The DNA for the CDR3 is TGTGCCAGCAGCCAAGGCGGGACGGAGAACTATGGCTACACCTTC. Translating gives CASSQGGTENYGYTF.